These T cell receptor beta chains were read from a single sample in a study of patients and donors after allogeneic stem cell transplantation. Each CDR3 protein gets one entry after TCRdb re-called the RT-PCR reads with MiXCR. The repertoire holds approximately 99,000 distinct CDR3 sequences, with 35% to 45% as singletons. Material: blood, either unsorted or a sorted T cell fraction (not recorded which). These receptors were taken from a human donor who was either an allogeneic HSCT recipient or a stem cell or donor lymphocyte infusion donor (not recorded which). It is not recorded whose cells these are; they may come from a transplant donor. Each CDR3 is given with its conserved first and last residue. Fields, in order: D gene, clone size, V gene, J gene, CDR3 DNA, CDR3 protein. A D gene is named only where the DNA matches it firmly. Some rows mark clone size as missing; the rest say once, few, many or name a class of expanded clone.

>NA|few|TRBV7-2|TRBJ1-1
TGTGCCAGCAGCTTAGCGCAAGGGGGCACTGAAGCTTTCTTT
CASSLAQGGTEAFF
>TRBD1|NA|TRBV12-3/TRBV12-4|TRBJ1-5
TGTGCCAGCAGCCCAGGGGGGTTCAGCAATCAGCCCCAGCATTTT
CASSPGGFSNQPQHF
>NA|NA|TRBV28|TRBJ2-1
TGTGCCAGCAGTTTAGGCCCGGGACCTTACAATGAGCAGTTCTTC
CASSLGPGPYNEQFF
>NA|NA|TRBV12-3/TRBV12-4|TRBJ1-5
TGTGCCAGCAGCCCCAGGGAAAGCAATCAGCCCCAGCATTTT
CASSPRESNQPQHF
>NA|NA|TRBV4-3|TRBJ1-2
TGCGCCAGCAGCCTAAACGCAGGGGCACGAGGCTACACCTTC
CASSLNAGARGYTF
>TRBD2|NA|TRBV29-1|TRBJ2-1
TGCAGCGTTGGGACTAGCGGGAGCTCCTACAATGAGCAGTTCTTC
CSVGTSGSSYNEQFF
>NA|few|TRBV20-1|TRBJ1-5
TGCAGTGCTAGAGATAGGGTAACAGTCAATCTGCCCCAGCATTTT
CSARDRVTVNLPQHF
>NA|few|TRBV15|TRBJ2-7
TGTGCCACCAGCAGATCCCCGCCTGCCACCTACGAGCAGTACTTC
CATSRSPPATYEQYF
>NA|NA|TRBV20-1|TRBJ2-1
TGCAGTGCTATCCAGAGCTCCTACAATGAGCAGTTCTTC
CSAIQSSYNEQFF
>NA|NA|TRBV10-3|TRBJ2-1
TGTGCCATCAGTGAGTCGTTGAATGAGCAGTTCTTC
CAISESLNEQFF
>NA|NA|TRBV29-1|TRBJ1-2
TGCAGCGTTATCCCCCCGGAGGGGAACTATGGCTACACCTTC
CSVIPPEGNYGYTF
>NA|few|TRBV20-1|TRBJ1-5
TGCAGTGCTCGACTACCCCGGGATCAGCCCCAGCATTTT
CSARLPRDQPQHF
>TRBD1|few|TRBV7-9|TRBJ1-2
TGTGCCAGCAGTGGACAGGGGACTGGCTACACCTTC
CASSGQGTGYTF
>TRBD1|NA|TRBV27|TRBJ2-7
TGTGCCAGCAGTTTTGTTTGGGACAGAGGGAACTTC
CASSFVWDRGNF
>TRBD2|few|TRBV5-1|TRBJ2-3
TGCGCCAGCAGCTTTCCGGGAGGACGCACAGATACGCAGTATTTT
CASSFPGGRTDTQYF
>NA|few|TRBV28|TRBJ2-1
TGTGCCAGCAGAGGTCGGGACCGACATGATCTCAATGAGCAGTTCTTC
CASRGRDRHDLNEQFF
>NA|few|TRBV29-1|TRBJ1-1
TGCAGCGTTGACGGCGCTTTCTTT
CSVDGAFF
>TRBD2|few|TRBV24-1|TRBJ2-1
TGTGCCACTAATGGCGGGAGCAATGAGCAGTTCTTC
CATNGGSNEQFF
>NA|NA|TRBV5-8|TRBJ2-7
TGTGCCAGCAGCTTGGTAAGGATCCACGAGCAGTACTTC
CASSLVRIHEQYF
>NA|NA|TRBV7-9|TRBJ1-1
TGTGCCAGCAGCAAGACAGTGAACACTGAAGCTTTCTTT
CASSKTVNTEAFF